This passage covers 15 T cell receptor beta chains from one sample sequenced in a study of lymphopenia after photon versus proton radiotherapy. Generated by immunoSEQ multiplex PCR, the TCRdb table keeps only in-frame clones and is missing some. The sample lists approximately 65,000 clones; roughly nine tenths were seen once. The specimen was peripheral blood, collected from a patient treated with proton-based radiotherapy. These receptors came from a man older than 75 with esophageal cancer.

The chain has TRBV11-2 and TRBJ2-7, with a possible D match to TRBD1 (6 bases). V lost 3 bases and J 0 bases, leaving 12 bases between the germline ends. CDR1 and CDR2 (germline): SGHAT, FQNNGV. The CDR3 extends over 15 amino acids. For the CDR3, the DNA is TGTGCCAGCAGCTTCTCCCGGGACAACTCCTACGAGCAGTACTTC. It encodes CASSFSRDNSYEQYF.

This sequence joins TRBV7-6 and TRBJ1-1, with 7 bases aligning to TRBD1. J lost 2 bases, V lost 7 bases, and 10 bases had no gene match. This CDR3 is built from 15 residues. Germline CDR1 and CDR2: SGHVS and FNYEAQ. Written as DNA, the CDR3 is TGTGCCAGCATGTCGCGAGCAGGGGGTAACACTGAAGCTTTCTTT. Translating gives CASMSRAGGNTEAFF.

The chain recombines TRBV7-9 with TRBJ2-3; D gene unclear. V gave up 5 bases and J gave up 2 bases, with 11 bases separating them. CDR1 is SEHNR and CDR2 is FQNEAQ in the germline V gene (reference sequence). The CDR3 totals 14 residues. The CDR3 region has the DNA TGTGCCAGCAGCACCGGGCCCAACACAGATACGCAGTATTTT. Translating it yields CASSTGPNTDTQYF.

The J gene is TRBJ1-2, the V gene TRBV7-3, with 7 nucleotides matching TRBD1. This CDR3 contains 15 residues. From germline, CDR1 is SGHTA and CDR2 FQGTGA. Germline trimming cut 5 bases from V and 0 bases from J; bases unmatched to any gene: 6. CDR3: CASSPQGSANYGYTF. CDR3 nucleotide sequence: TGTGCCAGCAGCCCACAGGGGAGCGCTAACTATGGCTACACCTTC. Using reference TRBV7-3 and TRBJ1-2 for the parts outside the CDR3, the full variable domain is GAGVSQTPSNKVTEKGKYVELRCDPISGHTALYWYRQSLGQGPEFLIYFQGTGAADDSGLPNDRFFAVRPEGSVSTLKIQRTERGDSAVYLCASSPQGSANYGYTFGSGTRLTVV.

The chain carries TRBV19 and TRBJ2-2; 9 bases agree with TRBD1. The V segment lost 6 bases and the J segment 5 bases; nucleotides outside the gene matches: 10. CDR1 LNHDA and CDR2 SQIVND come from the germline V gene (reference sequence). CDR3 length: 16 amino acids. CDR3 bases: TGTGCCAGTAGATTCCGGGACAGGGTAGGAACCGGGGAGCTGTTTTTT. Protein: CASRFRDRVGTGELFF.

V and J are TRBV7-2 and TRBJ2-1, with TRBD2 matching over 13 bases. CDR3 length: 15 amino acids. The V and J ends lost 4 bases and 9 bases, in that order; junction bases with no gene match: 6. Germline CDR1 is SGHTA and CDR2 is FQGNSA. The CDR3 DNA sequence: TGTGCCAGCAGCTCCACTAGCGGGGGGGCGCCTGAGCAGTTCTTC. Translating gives CASSSTSGGAPEQFF.

The CDR3 loop reads CASSRTSGGVVDTQYF. The CDR3 coding sequence is TGTGCCAGTAGTCGGACTAGCGGGGGAGTAGTAGATACGCAGTATTTT. The V call is TRBV19, the J call TRBJ2-3, with TRBD2 identical over 13 bases. Germline lookup yields CDR1 LNHDA and CDR2 SQIVND (reference sequence). CDR3 length: 16 amino acids. The V segment lost 5 bases and the J segment 5 bases; nucleotides outside the gene matches: 7. Based on the CDR3 plus reference TRBV19 and TRBJ2-3, the full variable domain is DGGITQSPKYLFRKEGQNVTLSCEQNLNHDAMYWYRQDPGQGLRLIYYSQIVNDFQKGDIAEGYSVSREKKESFPLTVTSAQKNPTAFYLCASSRTSGGVVDTQYFGPGTRLTVL.

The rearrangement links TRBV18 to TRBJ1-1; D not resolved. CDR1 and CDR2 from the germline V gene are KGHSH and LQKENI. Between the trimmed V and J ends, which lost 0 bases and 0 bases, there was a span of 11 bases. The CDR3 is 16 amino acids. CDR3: CASSPPLRGMNTEAFF. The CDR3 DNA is TGTGCCAGCTCACCACCGTTACGGGGAATGAACACTGAAGCTTTCTTT.

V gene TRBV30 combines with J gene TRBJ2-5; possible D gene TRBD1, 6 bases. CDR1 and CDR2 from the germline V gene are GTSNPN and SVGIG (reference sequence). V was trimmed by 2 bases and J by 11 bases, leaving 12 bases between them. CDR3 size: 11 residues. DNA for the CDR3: TGTGCCTGGAGTAAGTCCACAGGGCAGTACTTC. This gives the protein CAWSKSTGQYF.

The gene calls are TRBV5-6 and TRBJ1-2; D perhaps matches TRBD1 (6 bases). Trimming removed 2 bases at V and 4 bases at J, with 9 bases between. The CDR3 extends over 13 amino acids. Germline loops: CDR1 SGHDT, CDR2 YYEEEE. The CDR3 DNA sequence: TGTGCCAGCAGCTTAGGGACATCCTATGGCTACACCTTC. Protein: CASSLGTSYGYTF.

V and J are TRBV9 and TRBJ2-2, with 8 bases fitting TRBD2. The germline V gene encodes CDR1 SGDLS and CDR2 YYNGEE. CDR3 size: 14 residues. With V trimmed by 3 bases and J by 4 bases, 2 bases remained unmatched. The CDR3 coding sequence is TGTGCCAGCAGCGAGCGGGGGACCACCGGGGAGCTGTTTTTT. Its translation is CASSERGTTGELFF.

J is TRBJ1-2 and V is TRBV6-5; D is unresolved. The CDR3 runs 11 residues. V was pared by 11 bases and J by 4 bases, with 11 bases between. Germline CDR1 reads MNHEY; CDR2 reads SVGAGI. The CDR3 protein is CAVSAAYGYTF. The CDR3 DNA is TGTGCCGTGTCGGCCGCCTATGGCTACACCTTC.

The CDR3 loop reads CASSQGQQETQYF. As DNA, the CDR3 is TGTGCCAGCTCCCAGGGACAGCAAGAGACCCAGTACTTC. This rearrangement joins TRBV18 to TRBJ2-5; 7 nucleotides align to TRBD1. There are 13 residues in the CDR3. The germline gives CDR1 KGHSH, CDR2 LQKENI. With 6 bases clipped from V and 2 bases from J, the junction kept 3 bases outside the gene matches. Supplemented by reference TRBV18 and TRBJ2-5, the full variable domain reads NAGVMQNPRHLVRRRGQEARLRCSPMKGHSHVYWYRQLPEEGLKFMVYLQKENIIDESGMPKERFSAEFPKEGPSILRIQQVVRGDSAAYFCASSQGQQETQYFGPGTRLLVL.

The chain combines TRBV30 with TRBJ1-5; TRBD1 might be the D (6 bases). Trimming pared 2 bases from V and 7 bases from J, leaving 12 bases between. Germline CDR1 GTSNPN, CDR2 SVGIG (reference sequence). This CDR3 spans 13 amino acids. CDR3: CAWSTGRDQPQHF. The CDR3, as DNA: TGTGCCTGGAGTACAGGGCGAGACCAGCCCCAGCATTTT.

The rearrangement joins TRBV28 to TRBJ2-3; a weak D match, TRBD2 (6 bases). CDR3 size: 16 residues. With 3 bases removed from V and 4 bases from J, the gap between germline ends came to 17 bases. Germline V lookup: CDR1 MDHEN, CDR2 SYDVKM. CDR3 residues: CASSFFGSTVADTQYF. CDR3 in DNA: TGTGCCAGCAGTTTCTTCGGGAGTACGGTGGCAGATACGCAGTATTTT.